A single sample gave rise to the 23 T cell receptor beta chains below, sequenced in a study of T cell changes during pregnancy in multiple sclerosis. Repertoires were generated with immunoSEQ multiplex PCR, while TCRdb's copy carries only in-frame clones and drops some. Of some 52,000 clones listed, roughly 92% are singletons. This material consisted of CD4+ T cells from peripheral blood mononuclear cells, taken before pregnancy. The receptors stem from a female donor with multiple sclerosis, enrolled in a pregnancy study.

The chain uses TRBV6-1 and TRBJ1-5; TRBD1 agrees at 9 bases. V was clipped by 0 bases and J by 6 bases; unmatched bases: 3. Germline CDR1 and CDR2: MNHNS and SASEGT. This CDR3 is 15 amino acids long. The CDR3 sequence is CASSEAQGAFQPQHF. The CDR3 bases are TGTGCCAGCAGTGAAGCACAGGGGGCGTTTCAGCCCCAGCATTTT.

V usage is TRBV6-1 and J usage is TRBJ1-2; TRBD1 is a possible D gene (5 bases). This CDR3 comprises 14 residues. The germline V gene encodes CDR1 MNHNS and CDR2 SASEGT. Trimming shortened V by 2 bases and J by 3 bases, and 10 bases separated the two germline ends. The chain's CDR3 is CASSELWGDYGYTF. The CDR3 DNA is TGTGCCAGCAGTGAATTATGGGGCGACTATGGCTACACCTTC.

Here the CDR3 reads CASSRTESTFTDTQYF. CDR3 in DNA: TGCGCCAGCAGCAGGACAGAGTCGACCTTCACAGATACGCAGTATTTT. The chain combines TRBV4-1 with TRBJ2-3; possible D gene TRBD1, 6 bases. V lost 5 bases and J 2 bases, leaving 17 bases between the germline ends. There are 16 residues in the CDR3. The germline V gene has CDR1 MGHRA and CDR2 YSYEKL.

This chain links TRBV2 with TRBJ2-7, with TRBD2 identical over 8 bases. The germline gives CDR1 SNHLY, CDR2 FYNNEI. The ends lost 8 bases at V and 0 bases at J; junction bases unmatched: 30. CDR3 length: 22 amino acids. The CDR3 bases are TGTGCCAGCGACACCACCGGGAGAAATCGAAAAGGGGCGGGAGGCTTCTCCTACGAGCAGTACTTC. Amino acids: CASDTTGRNRKGAGGFSYEQYF.

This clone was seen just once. CDR3 residues: CASKKSVQETQYF. CDR3 nucleotides: TGTGCCAGTAAGAAATCGGTCCAAGAGACCCAGTACTTC. The V call is TRBV19, the J call TRBJ2-5; D not certain. From germline, CDR1 is LNHDA and CDR2 SQIVND (reference sequence). The CDR3 spans 13 residues. V gave up 7 bases and J gave up 1 base, with 10 bases separating them. Full variable domain (remainder filled in from reference TRBV19 and TRBJ2-5): DGGITQSPKYLFRKEGQNVTLSCEQNLNHDAMYWYRQDPGQGLRLIYYSQIVNDFQKGDIAEGYSVSREKKESFPLTVTSAQKNPTAFYLCASKKSVQETQYFGPGTRLLVL.

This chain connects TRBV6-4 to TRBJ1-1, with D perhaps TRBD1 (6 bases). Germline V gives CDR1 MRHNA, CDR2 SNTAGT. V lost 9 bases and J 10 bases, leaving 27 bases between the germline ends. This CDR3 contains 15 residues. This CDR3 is CARRGLHRVEKGAFF. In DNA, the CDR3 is TGTGCCAGGAGGGGTCTCCACAGGGTAGAAAAAGGAGCTTTCTTT.

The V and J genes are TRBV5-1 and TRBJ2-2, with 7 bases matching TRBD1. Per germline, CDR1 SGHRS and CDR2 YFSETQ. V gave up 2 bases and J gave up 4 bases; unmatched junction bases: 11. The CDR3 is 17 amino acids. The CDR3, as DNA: TGCGCCAGCAGCTTATCTAAAGGGGGCTTGGGCACCGGGGAGCTGTTTTTT. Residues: CASSLSKGGLGTGELFF.

CDR3 protein: CASSLQGGRREQFF. CDR3 DNA sequence: TGTGCCAGCAGCTTACAGGGCGGGAGAAGGGAGCAGTTCTTC. The rearrangement joins TRBV7-3 to TRBJ2-1, with 7 positions matching TRBD2. J lost 10 bases, V lost 2 bases, and 8 bases had no gene match. This CDR3 region has 14 residues. CDR1 is SGHTA, CDR2 FQGTGA, per germline.

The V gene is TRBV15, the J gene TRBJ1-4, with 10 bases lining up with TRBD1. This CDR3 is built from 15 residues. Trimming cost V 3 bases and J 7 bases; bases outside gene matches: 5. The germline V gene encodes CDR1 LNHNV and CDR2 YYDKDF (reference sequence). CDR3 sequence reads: CATSRRTGGSEKLFF. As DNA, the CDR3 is TGTGCCACCAGCAGGCGGACAGGGGGTAGTGAAAAACTGTTTTTT.

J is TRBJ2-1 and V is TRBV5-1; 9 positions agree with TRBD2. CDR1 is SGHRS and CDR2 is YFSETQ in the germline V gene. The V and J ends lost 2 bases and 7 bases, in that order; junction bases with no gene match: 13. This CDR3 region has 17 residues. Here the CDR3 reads CASSFTGVAGVSNEQFF. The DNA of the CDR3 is TGCGCCAGCAGCTTCACGGGGGTAGCGGGAGTATCAAATGAGCAGTTCTTC.

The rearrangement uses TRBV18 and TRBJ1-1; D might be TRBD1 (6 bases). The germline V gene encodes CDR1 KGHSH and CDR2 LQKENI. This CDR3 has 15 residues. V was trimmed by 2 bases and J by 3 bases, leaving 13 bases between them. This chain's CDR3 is CASSPTKQGDTEAFF. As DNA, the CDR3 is TGTGCCAGCTCACCAACGAAACAGGGTGACACTGAAGCTTTCTTT.

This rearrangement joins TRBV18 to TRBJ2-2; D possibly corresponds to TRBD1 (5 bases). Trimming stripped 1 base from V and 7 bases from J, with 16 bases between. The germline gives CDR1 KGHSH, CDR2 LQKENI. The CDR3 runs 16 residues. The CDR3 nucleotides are TGTGCCAGCTCACCACTGGCAGGGCGCGCGGACGGGGAGCTGTTTTTT. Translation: CASSPLAGRADGELFF.

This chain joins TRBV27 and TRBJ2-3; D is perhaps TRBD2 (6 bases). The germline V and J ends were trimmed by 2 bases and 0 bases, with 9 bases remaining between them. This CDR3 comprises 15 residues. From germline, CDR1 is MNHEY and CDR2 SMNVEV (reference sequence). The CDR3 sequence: CASSLGGTSTDTQYF. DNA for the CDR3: TGTGCCAGCAGTTTAGGGGGGACTAGCACAGATACGCAGTATTTT.

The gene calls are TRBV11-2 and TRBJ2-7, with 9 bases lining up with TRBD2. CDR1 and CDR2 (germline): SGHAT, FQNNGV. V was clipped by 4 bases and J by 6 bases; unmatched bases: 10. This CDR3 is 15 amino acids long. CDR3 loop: CASSSASGRTSEQYF. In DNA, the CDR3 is TGTGCCAGCAGCTCCGCCAGCGGGAGGACCTCCGAGCAGTACTTC.

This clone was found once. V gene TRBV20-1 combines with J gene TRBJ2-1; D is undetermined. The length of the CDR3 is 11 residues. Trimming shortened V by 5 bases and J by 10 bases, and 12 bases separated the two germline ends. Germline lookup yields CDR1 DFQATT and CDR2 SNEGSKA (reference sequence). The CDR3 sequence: CSAPYIAEQFF. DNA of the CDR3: TGCAGTGCTCCGTATATTGCGGAGCAGTTCTTC.

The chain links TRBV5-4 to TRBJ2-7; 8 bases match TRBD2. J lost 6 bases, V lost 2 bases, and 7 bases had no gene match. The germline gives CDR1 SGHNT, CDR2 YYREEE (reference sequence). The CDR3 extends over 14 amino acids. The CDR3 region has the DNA TGTGCCAGCAGCTTCAGCGGGAGTGCCCTCGAGCAGTACTTC. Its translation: CASSFSGSALEQYF.

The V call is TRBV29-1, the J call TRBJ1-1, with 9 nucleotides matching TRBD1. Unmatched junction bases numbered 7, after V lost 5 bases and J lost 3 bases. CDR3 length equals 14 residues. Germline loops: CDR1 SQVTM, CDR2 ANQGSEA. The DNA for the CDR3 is TGCAGCGTTTCGAACAGGGGGCAATACACTGAAGCTTTCTTT. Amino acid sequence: CSVSNRGQYTEAFF.

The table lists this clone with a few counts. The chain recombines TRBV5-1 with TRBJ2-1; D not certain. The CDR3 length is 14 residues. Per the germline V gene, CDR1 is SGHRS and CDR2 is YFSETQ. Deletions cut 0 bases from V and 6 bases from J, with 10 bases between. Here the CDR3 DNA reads TGCGCCAGCAGCTTGGCCGGCGGAACCAATGAGCAGTTCTTC. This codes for CASSLAGGTNEQFF.

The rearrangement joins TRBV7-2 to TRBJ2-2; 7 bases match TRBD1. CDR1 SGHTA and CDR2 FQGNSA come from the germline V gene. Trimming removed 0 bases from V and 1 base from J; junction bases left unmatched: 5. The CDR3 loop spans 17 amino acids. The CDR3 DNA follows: TGTGCCAGCAGCTTAGCAGGGGGACAGTTGAACACCGGGGAGCTGTTTTTT. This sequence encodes CASSLAGGQLNTGELFF. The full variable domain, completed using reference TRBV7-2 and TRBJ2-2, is GAGVSQSPSNKVTEKGKDVELRCDPISGHTALYWYRQSLGQGLEFLIYFQGNSAPDKSGLPSDRFSAERTGGSVSTLTIQRTQQEDSAVYLCASSLAGGQLNTGELFFGEGSRLTVL.

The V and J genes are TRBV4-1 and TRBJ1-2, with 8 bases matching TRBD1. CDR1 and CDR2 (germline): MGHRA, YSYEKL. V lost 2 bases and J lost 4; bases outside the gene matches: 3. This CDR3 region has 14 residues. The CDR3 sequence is CASSQQGAGYGYTF. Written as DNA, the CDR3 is TGCGCCAGCAGCCAACAGGGGGCGGGCTATGGCTACACCTTC.

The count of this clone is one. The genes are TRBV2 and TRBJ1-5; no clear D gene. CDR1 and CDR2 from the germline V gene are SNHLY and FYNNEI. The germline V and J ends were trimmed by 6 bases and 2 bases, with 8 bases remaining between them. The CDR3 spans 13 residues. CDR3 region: CASSASGNQPQHF. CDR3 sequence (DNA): TGTGCCAGCAGCGCTAGTGGCAATCAGCCCCAGCATTTT.

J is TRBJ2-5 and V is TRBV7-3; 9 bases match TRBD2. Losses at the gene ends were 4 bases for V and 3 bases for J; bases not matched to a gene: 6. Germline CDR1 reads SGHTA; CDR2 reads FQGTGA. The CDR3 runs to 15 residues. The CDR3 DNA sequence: TGTGCCAGCAGCTCATTTAGCGGGAGCGAAGAGACCCAGTACTTC. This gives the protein CASSSFSGSEETQYF.

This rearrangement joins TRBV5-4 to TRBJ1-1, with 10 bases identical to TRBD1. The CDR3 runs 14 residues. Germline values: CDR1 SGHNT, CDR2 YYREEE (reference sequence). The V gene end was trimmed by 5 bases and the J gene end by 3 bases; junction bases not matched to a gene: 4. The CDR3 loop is CASRRDRGHTEAFF. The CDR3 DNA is TGTGCCAGCAGGAGGGACAGGGGCCACACTGAAGCTTTCTTT.